Sequencing of this T cell receptor beta chain was carried out in a study of T-cell reconstitution after alpha-beta-depleted transplantation in children. Molecular barcoding with unique molecular identifiers was used for the TCRbeta library. Using its own MiXCR run on the PCR reads, TCRdb lists one record per CDR3 protein. The sample contains hundreds of thousands of distinct CDR3 sequences, around 19% of which appear only once. The CDR3 covers 17 residues. Germline CDR1 is SNHLY and CDR2 is FYNNEI. V was clipped by 0 bases and J by 11 bases, with 22 bases between them. In its sample, this clonotype was seen a few times.

The material sequenced was PBMCs from the stem cell graft donor, taken from the stem cell graft. The sequence derives from a human donor who donated a stem cell graft to a child with acute lymphoblastic leukemia. The V and J genes are TRBV2 and TRBJ1-4, with D maybe TRBD1 (6 bases). CDR3 sequence: CASSEAGGGQIGHKLFF. As DNA, the CDR3 is TGTGCCAGCAGTGAAGCCGGTGGAGGACAGATCGGCCATAAACTGTTTTTT.